Following are 4 T cell receptor beta chains from one sample sequenced in a study of technical replicates of blood from a few donors. Here immunoSEQ multiplex PCR was the method, and the copy in TCRdb shows in-frame clones only, minus some. This table holds 70,000 to 80,000 clones, around 93% found once. Sequenced input: T cells isolated from PBMCs. The receptors shown here come from a human donor in good health.

The V gene is TRBV6-4, the J gene TRBJ1-5; 9 bases agree with TRBD1. V lost 8 bases and J lost 3; bases outside the gene matches: 5. The CDR3 spans 14 residues. From germline, CDR1 is MRHNA and CDR2 SNTAGT. The CDR3 region is CASEDRGYNQPQHF. The CDR3 DNA is TGTGCCAGCGAGGACAGGGGCTACAATCAGCCCCAGCATTTT.

The V gene is TRBV27, the J gene TRBJ2-1, with a tentative D call TRBD2 (7 bases). Germline loops: CDR1 MNHEY, CDR2 SMNVEV (reference sequence). The CDR3 spans 16 residues. V was cut by 3 bases and J by 10 bases, with 22 bases left in between. The CDR3 protein is CASSLSEGGLVFEQFF. CDR3 DNA: TGTGCCAGCAGTTTGTCTGAGGGGGGGCTGGTTTTCGAGCAGTTCTTC.

The gene calls are TRBV5-1 and TRBJ2-7; 13 bases map to TRBD2. CDR1 and CDR2 from the germline V gene are SGHRS and YFSETQ. With V trimmed by 4 bases and J by 4 bases, 5 bases remained unmatched. This CDR3 is built from 15 residues. The CDR3 DNA follows: TGCGCCAGCAGCCTCGGACTAGCGGGAGCTTACGAGCAGTACTTC. Amino acids: CASSLGLAGAYEQYF.

The CDR3 sequence is CASSQETGTVYEQYF. CDR3 sequence (DNA): TGCGCCAGCAGCCAAGAAACCGGGACAGTCTACGAGCAGTACTTC. This chain uses TRBV4-1 with TRBJ2-7; 7 nucleotides align to TRBD1. Germline CDR1 reads MGHRA; CDR2 reads YSYEKL. V trimming: 0 bases; J trimming: 3 bases; junction bases outside the gene matches: 5. The CDR3 extends over 15 amino acids.